This passage covers 3 T cell receptor beta chains from one sample sequenced in a study of blood T cells in healthy people across ages. Then a second PCR, running roughly 7 to 11 cycles, was carried out with a sample-barcoded 5' primer and a J-beta primer mix. TCRdb ran MiXCR on the 5' RACE reads and lists one entry per CDR3 protein. The sample records hundreds of thousands of distinct CDR3 sequences, about half being singletons. Input material: blood. The receptors come from a woman in her sixties in good health.

V and J are TRBV20-1 and TRBJ2-3; no firm D call. From germline, CDR1 is DFQATT and CDR2 SNEGSKA (reference sequence). Trimming stripped 5 bases from V and 2 bases from J, with 14 bases between. This CDR3 has 14 amino acids. The CDR3 nucleotides read TGCAGTGCTGACGGCCCCCGGCACACAGATACGCAGTATTTT. Its protein product is CSADGPRHTDTQYF.

This sequence joins TRBV6-2 or TRBV6-3 and TRBJ2-1; possibly TRBD2 for D (5 bases). This CDR3 spans 14 amino acids. The V and J ends lost 6 bases and 5 bases respectively, with 14 bases between them. In germline, CDR1 is MNHEY, CDR2 SVGEGT. The CDR3 nucleotides read TGTGCCAGCAGGTACGGCGGACTTAACAATGAGCAGTTCTTC. Translated: CASRYGGLNNEQFF.

This clonotype was observed a handful of times. This chain uses TRBV20-1 with TRBJ2-7, with D hard to call. The CDR3 covers 14 residues. Trimming removed 7 bases from V and 0 bases from J, with 16 bases in between. Germline V gene lookup returns CDR1 DFQATT and CDR2 SNEGSKA (reference sequence). CDR3 nucleotides: TGCAGTGTTAGGACGGCAGGCATCTCCTACGAGCAGTACTTC. This translates into CSVRTAGISYEQYF.